A single sample gave rise to the 18 T cell receptor beta chains below, sequenced in a study of OX40 agonist ivuxolimab in advanced cancers. TCRdb's table, derived via immunoSEQ multiplex PCR, lists solely in-frame clones and lacks some. The sample has tens of thousands of clones; 80% to 90% are singletons. Source: CD4+ or CD8+ T cells sorted from blood, taken in a trial of the OX40 agonist ivuxolimab. The receptors shown here come from an adult with an advanced solid tumor such as melanoma, head and neck, liver or kidney cancer.

The DNA of the CDR3 is TGCGCCAGCAGCTTGGGCCCCCGAGACAACTATGGCTACACCTTC. This translates into CASSLGPRDNYGYTF. The chain uses TRBV5-1 and TRBJ1-2, with D unclear. The CDR3 sequence is 15 residues long. Deletions cut 0 bases from V and 2 bases from J, with 11 bases between. Germline V gives CDR1 SGHRS, CDR2 YFSETQ.

V is TRBV28 and J is TRBJ1-1; a weak D match, TRBD1 (6 bases). Germline CDR1 reads MDHEN; CDR2 reads SYDVKM. V lost 5 bases and J 9 bases, leaving 13 bases between the germline ends. This CDR3 region has 12 residues. The CDR3 DNA reads TGTGCCAGCAGTCGGGGGGCACGCCAAGCTTTCTTT. Its protein is CASSRGARQAFF.

The V and J genes are TRBV11-1 and TRBJ1-2; D may be TRBD1 (6 bases). Trimming took off 4 bases at V and 5 bases at J, with 11 bases between the two ends. This CDR3 has 13 amino acids. Germline V CDR1 and CDR2: SGHAT, FQDESV (reference sequence). CDR3 sequence (DNA): TGTGCCAGCAGCTCTCCTCAGGGGTATGGCTACACCTTC. Amino acid sequence: CASSSPQGYGYTF.

The V gene is TRBV6-5, the J gene TRBJ2-1, with D unclear. The CDR3 runs 12 residues. The germline V gene encodes CDR1 MNHEY and CDR2 SVGAGI. V gave up 5 bases and J gave up 5 bases, with 7 bases separating them. The CDR3 loop reads CASSAFNNEQFF. The CDR3 DNA sequence: TGTGCCAGCAGTGCGTTCAACAATGAGCAGTTCTTC.

The chain links TRBV6-6 to TRBJ1-3, with TRBD1 matching 7 bases. Trimming at V came to 6 bases and at J to 0 bases, leaving 8 bases not matched to a gene. CDR1 is MNHNY and CDR2 is SVGAGI in the germline V gene (reference sequence). CDR3 length: 16 amino acids. CDR3 DNA sequence: TGTGCCAGCAGCTGGGGAGGGGGCAGCTCTGGAAACACCATATATTTT. It specifies CASSWGGGSSGNTIYF.

V and J are TRBV4-3 and TRBJ2-3; tentatively, D is TRBD1 (5 bases). CDR1 LGHNA and CDR2 YSLEER come from the germline V gene. The CDR3 sequence is 13 residues long. Trimming stripped 4 bases from V and 3 bases from J, with 8 bases between. DNA of the CDR3: TGCGCCAGCAGCCTCTCAGGGACAGATACGCAGTATTTT. It yields the protein CASSLSGTDTQYF.

This chain links TRBV19 with TRBJ1-1, with 9 positions matching TRBD1. The CDR3 runs 14 residues. The germline V gene encodes CDR1 LNHDA and CDR2 SQIVND (reference sequence). J was trimmed by 5 bases and V by 6 bases; bases with no gene match: 7. The chain's CDR3 is CASRPGTGRTEAFF. In DNA, the CDR3 is TGTGCCAGTAGACCCGGGACAGGGAGGACTGAAGCTTTCTTT.

The rearrangement joins TRBV5-5 to TRBJ2-7; 8 bases align to TRBD2. The length of the CDR3 is 15 residues. V lost 4 bases, J lost 3 bases, and 9 bases stayed unmatched. Germline V lookup: CDR1 SGHKS, CDR2 YYEKEE (reference sequence). This CDR3 reads CASSRELAGLYEQYF. The CDR3 DNA reads TGTGCCAGCAGCCGTGAGCTAGCGGGCCTCTACGAGCAGTACTTC.

The gene calls are TRBV7-2 and TRBJ2-7, with D uncertain. The V gene's germline CDR1 is SGHTA and CDR2 FQGNSA. V shed 5 bases and J shed 8 bases, with 16 bases lying between them. This CDR3 contains 13 residues. The CDR3 DNA reads TGTGCCAGCAGCCCAACGGATTTTTTTCAGCAGTACTTC. Encoded protein: CASSPTDFFQQYF.

This clone was seen a handful of times. The chain employs TRBV5-6 and TRBJ2-1; 7 nucleotides match TRBD2. With V trimmed by 3 bases and J by 0 bases, 6 bases remained unmatched. The V gene's germline CDR1 is SGHDT and CDR2 YYEEEE. The CDR3 length is 16 residues. In DNA, the CDR3 is TGTGCCAGCAGCTATCGCGGGAGAGGCTCCTACAATGAGCAGTTCTTC. Protein product: CASSYRGRGSYNEQFF.

This clone was observed once. V usage is TRBV19 and J usage is TRBJ1-2, with 7 bases that match TRBD1. V trimming: 4 bases; J trimming: 5 bases; junction bases outside the gene matches: 10. The CDR3 extends over 15 amino acids. Germline CDR1 LNHDA, CDR2 SQIVND (reference sequence). CDR3 protein: CASSTRDSVPYGYTF. As DNA, the CDR3 is TGTGCCAGTAGTACCCGGGACAGCGTACCGTATGGCTACACCTTC.

This chain links TRBV7-6 with TRBJ2-2; 12 bases agree with TRBD2. The CDR3 length is 16 residues. V dropped 7 bases and J dropped 7; count of bases not matched to a gene: 10. The germline gives CDR1 SGHVS, CDR2 FNYEAQ. CDR3 region: CASTRLAGEGIGELFF. As DNA, the CDR3 is TGTGCCAGCACCCGACTAGCGGGGGAGGGAATCGGGGAGCTGTTTTTT.

The chain links TRBV7-9 to TRBJ1-2; TRBD1 might be the D (5 bases). Looked up from germline, CDR1 is SEHNR and CDR2 is FQNEAQ (reference sequence). V shed 7 bases and J shed 4 bases, with 19 bases lying between them. This CDR3 is built from 15 residues. The CDR3 DNA is TGTGCCAGCACTCACCCTGGGGCAGCCGTCTATGGCTACACCTTC. Its translation: CASTHPGAAVYGYTF.

The rearrangement joins TRBV4-3 to TRBJ2-7; 12 bases align to TRBD2. Germline V gene data show CDR1 as LGHNA and CDR2 as YSLEER. V lost 3 bases, J lost 1 base, and 10 bases stayed unmatched. The CDR3 runs to 18 residues. CDR3 DNA: TGCGCCAGCAGCCAGACTCCCTCGACTAGCGGGAGATCCTACGAGCAGTACTTC. This encodes CASSQTPSTSGRSYEQYF.

The J gene is TRBJ2-7, the V gene TRBV7-9; 9 nucleotides line up with TRBD1. Trimming removed 1 base from V and 6 bases from J; junction bases left unmatched: 4. The V gene's germline CDR1 is SEHNR and CDR2 FQNEAQ (reference sequence). CDR3 length equals 14 residues. The CDR3 spells CASSLVGQGPEQYF. The CDR3 nucleotides read TGTGCCAGCAGCTTAGTGGGACAGGGCCCCGAGCAGTACTTC.

The chain links TRBV30 to TRBJ2-6; D unclear. CDR1 is GTSNPN, CDR2 SVGIG, per germline (reference sequence). V lost 5 bases and J 0 bases, leaving 11 bases between the germline ends. The CDR3 sequence is 15 residues long. This CDR3 is CAWSQWGSGANVLTF. The CDR3 nucleotides are TGTGCCTGGTCCCAATGGGGCTCTGGGGCCAACGTCCTGACTTTC.

The chain has TRBV19 and TRBJ2-2; D remains ambiguous. This CDR3 region has 14 residues. Trimming pared 2 bases from V and 2 bases from J, leaving 6 bases between. The germline V gene has CDR1 LNHDA and CDR2 SQIVND (reference sequence). The CDR3: CASSILSNTGELFF. The CDR3, as DNA: TGTGCCAGTAGTATACTTTCCAACACCGGGGAGCTGTTTTTT.

The CDR3 here is CASSPVPGQGGYGYTF. CDR3 sequence (DNA): TGCGCCAGCAGCCCTGTCCCGGGACAGGGCGGCTATGGCTACACCTTC. The chain employs TRBV4-1 and TRBJ1-2; 9 nucleotides match TRBD1. The V segment lost 4 bases and the J segment 4 bases; nucleotides outside the gene matches: 10. Germline V lookup: CDR1 MGHRA, CDR2 YSYEKL. This CDR3 is built from 16 residues.